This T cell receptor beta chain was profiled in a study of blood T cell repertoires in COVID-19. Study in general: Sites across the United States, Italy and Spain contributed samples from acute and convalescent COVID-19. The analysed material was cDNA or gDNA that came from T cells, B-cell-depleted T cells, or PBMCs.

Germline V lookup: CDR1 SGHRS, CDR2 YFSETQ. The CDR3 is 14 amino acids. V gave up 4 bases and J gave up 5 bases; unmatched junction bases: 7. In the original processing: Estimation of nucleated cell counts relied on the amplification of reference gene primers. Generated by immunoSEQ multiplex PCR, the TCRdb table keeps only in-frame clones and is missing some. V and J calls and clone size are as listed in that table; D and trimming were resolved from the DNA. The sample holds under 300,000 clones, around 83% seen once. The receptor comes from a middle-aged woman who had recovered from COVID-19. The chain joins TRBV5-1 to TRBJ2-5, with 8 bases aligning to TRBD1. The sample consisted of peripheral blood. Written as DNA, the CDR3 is TGCGCCAGCAGCGAATCGCAGGGGGCCGAGACCCAGTACTTC. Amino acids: CASSESQGAETQYF.